This TCR beta chain was recovered during a study of identical twins. The study's findings and limits: Partial confounding of zero-insertion analyses by invariant MAIT and iNKT cells was possible.

In its sample, this clonotype was seen a few times. Its antigen is still unknown. Template switching added a universal primer binding site, and final cDNA carried unique molecular identifiers. In TCRdb, the 5' RACE reads were re-called with MiXCR into one record per CDR3 protein. The repertoire holds some 500,000 distinct CDR3 sequences, with 14% as singletons. The CDR3 has 18 residues. V shed 5 bases and J 1 base; nucleotides not matched to a gene: 11. Germline-derived CDR1 and CDR2 are DFQATT and SNEGSKA (reference sequence). The same data also went into a second study, on yellow fever vaccine responses in identical twins.

The chain is built from TRBV20-1 and TRBJ2-1; 13 bases fit TRBD2. The origin of this receptor is a woman in her late teens or twenties in good health. Sequenced sample: CD4+ T cells sorted from blood. CDR3 coding DNA: TGCAGTGCTCGCAGGTTGACTAGCGGGAGGTCATCCTACAATGAGCAGTTCTTC. It yields the protein CSARRLTSGRSSYNEQFF.